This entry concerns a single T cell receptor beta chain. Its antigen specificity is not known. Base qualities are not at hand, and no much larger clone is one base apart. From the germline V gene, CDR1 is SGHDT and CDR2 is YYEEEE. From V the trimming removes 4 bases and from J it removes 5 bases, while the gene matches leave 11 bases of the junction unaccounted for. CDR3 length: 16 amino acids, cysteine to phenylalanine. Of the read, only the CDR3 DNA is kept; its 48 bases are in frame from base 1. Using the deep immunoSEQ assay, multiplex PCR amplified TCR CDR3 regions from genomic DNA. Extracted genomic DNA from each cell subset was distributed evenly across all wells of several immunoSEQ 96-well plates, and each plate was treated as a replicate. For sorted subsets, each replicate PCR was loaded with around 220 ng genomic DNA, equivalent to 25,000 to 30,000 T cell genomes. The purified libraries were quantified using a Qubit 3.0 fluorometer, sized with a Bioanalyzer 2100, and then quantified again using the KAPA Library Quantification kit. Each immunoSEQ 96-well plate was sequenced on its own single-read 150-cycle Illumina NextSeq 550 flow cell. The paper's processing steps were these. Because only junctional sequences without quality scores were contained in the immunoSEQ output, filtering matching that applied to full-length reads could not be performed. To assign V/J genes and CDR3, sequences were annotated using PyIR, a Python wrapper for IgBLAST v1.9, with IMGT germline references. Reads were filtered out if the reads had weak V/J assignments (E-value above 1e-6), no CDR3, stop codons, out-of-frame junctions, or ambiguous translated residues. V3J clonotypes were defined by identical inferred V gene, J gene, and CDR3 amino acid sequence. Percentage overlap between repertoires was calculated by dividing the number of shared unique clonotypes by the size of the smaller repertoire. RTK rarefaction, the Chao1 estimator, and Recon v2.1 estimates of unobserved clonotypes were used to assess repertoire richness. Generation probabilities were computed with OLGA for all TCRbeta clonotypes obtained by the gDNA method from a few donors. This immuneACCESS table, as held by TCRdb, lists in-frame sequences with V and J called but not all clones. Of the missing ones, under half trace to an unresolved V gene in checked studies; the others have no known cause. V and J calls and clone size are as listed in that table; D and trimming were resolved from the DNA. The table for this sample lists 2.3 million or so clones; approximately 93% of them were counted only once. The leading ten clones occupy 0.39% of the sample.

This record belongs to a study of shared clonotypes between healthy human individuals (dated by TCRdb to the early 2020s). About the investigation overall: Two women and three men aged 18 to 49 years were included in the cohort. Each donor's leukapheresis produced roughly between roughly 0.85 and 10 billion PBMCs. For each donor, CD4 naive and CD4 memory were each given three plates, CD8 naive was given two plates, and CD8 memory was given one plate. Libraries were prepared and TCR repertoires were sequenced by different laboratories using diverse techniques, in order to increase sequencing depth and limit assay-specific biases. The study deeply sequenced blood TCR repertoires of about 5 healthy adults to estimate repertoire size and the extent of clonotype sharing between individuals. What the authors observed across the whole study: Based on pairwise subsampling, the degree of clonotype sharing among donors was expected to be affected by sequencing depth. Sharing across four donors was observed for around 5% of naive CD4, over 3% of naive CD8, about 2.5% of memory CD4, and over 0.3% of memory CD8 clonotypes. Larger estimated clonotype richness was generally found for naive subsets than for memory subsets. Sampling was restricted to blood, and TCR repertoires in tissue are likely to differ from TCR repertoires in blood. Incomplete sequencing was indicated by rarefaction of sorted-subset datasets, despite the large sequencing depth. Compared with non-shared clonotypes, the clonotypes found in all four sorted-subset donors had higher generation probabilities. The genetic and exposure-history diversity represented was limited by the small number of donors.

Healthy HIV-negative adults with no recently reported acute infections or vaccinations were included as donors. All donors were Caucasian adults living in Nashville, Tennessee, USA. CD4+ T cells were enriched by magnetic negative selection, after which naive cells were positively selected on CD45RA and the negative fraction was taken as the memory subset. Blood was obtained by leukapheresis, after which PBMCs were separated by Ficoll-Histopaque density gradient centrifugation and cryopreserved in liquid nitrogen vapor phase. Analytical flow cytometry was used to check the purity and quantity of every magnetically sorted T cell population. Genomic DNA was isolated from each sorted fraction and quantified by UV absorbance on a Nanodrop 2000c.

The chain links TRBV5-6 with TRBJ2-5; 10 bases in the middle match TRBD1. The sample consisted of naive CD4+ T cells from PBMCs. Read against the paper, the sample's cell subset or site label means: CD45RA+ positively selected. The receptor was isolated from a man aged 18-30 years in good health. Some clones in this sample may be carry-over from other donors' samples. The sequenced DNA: TGTGCCAGCAGCCCCCCGCGGGACAGGGGACGGGAGACCCAGTACTTC. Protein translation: CASSPPRDRGRETQYF.